Below, one T cell receptor beta chain is given with its context. Its specificity is unknown. V lost 5 bases and J 1 base, leaving 14 bases between the germline ends. The CDR3 totals 15 residues. Germline CDR1 reads ENHRY; CDR2 reads SYGVKD. The data derive from a study of T cell repertoires in cytomegalovirus infection. Background on the study: Public TCR beta signatures indicated both CMV infection and matching HLA type.

The study, taken as a whole, reports: HLA-C-restricted TCR beta clonotypes specific for CMV led the ex vivo response.

TCRdb re-derived calls from the reads in MiXCR, one entry per CDR3 protein. The sample contains approximately 73,000 distinct CDR3 sequences, 35% to 45% of which appear only once. The sequences come from CD8+ T cells from cultured PBMCs, collected from culture after CMV antigen stimulation. The V and J genes are TRBV10-3 and TRBJ1-1, with D unresolved. This sequence was found in a human donor in good health (CMV status not recorded). Some clones in this sample may be carry-over from other donors' samples. CDR3 in amino acids: CAISSDPYQNTEAFF. The CDR3 coding sequence is TGTGCCATCAGTTCCGACCCATATCAGAACACTGAAGCTTTCTTT.